These 30 T cell receptor beta chains share one sample of origin, sequenced in a study of early T cells in non-severe SARS-CoV-2 infection. TCRdb re-derived calls from the 5' RACE reads in MiXCR, one entry per CDR3 protein. The sample includes 45,000 to 75,000 distinct CDR3 sequences, around 10% of them seen just once. Specimen: whole blood. All receptors derive from an adult who was a healthcare worker with PCR-confirmed SARS-CoV-2 infection or an uninfected control (not recorded which).

This clonotype occurred many times. The CDR3 spells CASSLNRGAGELFF. The CDR3 DNA sequence: TGTGCCAGCAGTTTAAATAGGGGAGCCGGGGAGCTGTTTTTT. The chain is built from TRBV12-3 or TRBV12-4 and TRBJ2-2; tentatively, D is TRBD1 or TRBD2 (5 bases each). Trimming took 2 bases from V and 6 from J, leaving 10 bases between them. The CDR3 is made up of 14 amino acids.

In its sample, this clonotype was seen many times. This chain links TRBV5-6 with TRBJ1-5, with a tentative D call TRBD1 (6 bases). CDR1 and CDR2 (germline): SGHDT, YYEEEE. Trimming shortened V by 1 base and J by 5 bases, and 13 bases separated the two germline ends. The CDR3 loop spans 15 amino acids. This CDR3 reads CASSLLAGDDQPQHF. Here the CDR3 DNA reads TGTGCCAGCAGCTTGTTGGCAGGGGATGATCAGCCCCAGCATTTT.

This clonotype was recorded at least ten times. The genes are TRBV20-1 and TRBJ1-2; D is perhaps TRBD1 (6 bases). Germline CDR1 reads DFQATT; CDR2 reads SNEGSKA (reference sequence). This CDR3 is built from 13 residues. Between the trimmed V and J ends, which lost 7 bases and 0 bases, there was a span of 12 bases. The CDR3 bases are TGCAGTGTCCGGACAGCTTCTAACTATGGCTACACCTTC. Translating gives CSVRTASNYGYTF.

This clonotype was recorded many times. This sequence joins TRBV18 and TRBJ2-1; D remains unclear. CDR1 and CDR2 from the germline V gene are KGHSH and LQKENI. This CDR3 has 12 amino acids. Trimming pared 3 bases from V and 10 bases from J, leaving 10 bases between. CDR3 bases: TGTGCCAGCTCACCCAGCGAGAGAGAGCAGTTCTTC. This sequence encodes CASSPSEREQFF.

This clonotype was observed many times. The V and J genes are TRBV7-6 and TRBJ2-7; D is possibly TRBD2 (5 bases). In germline, CDR1 is SGHVS, CDR2 FNYEAQ. The CDR3 has 14 residues. V lost 4 bases and J 1 base, leaving 11 bases between the germline ends. CDR3 nucleotide sequence: TGTGCCAGCAGCTCCTCTAGCTTTTCCTACGAGCAGTACTTC. Translated: CASSSSSFSYEQYF.

The genes are TRBV28 and TRBJ2-1; 8 nucleotides line up with TRBD2. The CDR3 totals 14 residues. CDR1 is MDHEN and CDR2 is SYDVKM in the germline V gene. V shed 5 bases, J shed 6 bases, and the junction held 6 bases outside the gene matches. The CDR3 DNA follows: TGTGCCAGCAGTACTAGCGGAGCCCTCAATGAGCAGTTCTTC. This sequence encodes CASSTSGALNEQFF.

This clonotype has at least ten counts. V is TRBV7-6 and J is TRBJ2-2; D unresolved. V dropped 2 bases and J dropped 5 bases, with 3 bases sitting between them. This CDR3 has 12 amino acids. CDR1 and CDR2 from the germline V gene are SGHVS and FNYEAQ. CDR3 DNA sequence: TGTGCCAGCAGCTTACGGACCGGGGAGCTGTTTTTT. This codes for CASSLRTGELFF.

This clonotype occurred many times. V and J are TRBV29-1 and TRBJ2-5; 8 bases line up with TRBD1. Germline-derived CDR1 and CDR2 are SQVTM and ANQGSEA. The CDR3 has 15 amino acids. The V and J ends lost 7 bases and 3 bases, in that order; junction bases with no gene match: 13. The CDR3: CSASPWQGAKETQYF. The CDR3 nucleotides are TGCAGCGCCTCGCCGTGGCAGGGGGCTAAAGAGACCCAGTACTTC.

This clonotype was observed a few times. This chain joins TRBV29-1 and TRBJ1-1; TRBD1 matches 9 bases. The V and J ends lost 4 bases and 3 bases, in that order; junction bases with no gene match: 3. This CDR3 has 13 residues. CDR1 SQVTM and CDR2 ANQGSEA come from the germline V gene. The chain's CDR3 is CSVGDRVHTEAFF. DNA for the CDR3: TGCAGCGTTGGGGACAGGGTGCACACTGAAGCTTTCTTT. Looking up the rest from reference TRBV29-1 and TRBJ1-1 gives the full variable domain: SAVISQKPSRDICQRGTSLTIQCQVDSQVTMMFWYRQQPGQSLTLIATANQGSEATYESGFVIDKFPISRPNLTFSTLTVSNMSPEDSSIYLCSVGDRVHTEAFFGQGTRLTVV.

This chain's CDR3 is CASSQVSVNTGELFF. In DNA form, the CDR3 reads TGCGCCAGCAGCCAAGTATCAGTAAACACCGGGGAGCTGTTTTTT. J is TRBJ2-2 and V is TRBV4-3; D gene unclear. V dropped 1 base and J dropped 2 bases, with 8 bases sitting between them. The CDR3 loop spans 15 amino acids. CDR1 and CDR2 from the germline V gene are LGHNA and YSLEER.

V and J are TRBV6-2 or TRBV6-3 and TRBJ2-2; TRBD1 might be the D (6 bases). This CDR3 contains 14 residues. Germline V gene sequence: CDR1 MNHEY, CDR2 SVGEGT. The V end was cut by 2 bases, the J end by 4 bases, with 8 bases between. CDR3 protein: CASSYDRFTGELFF. In DNA, the CDR3 is TGTGCCAGCAGTTACGACAGGTTCACCGGGGAGCTGTTTTTT.

This clonotype was seen a handful of times. V usage is TRBV27 and J usage is TRBJ2-5; the D is unclear. The CDR3 is 15 residues long. V lost 3 bases, J lost 4 bases, and 15 bases lay in between. The V gene's germline CDR1 is MNHEY and CDR2 SMNVEV (reference sequence). The CDR3: CASSFFSSLAETQYF. The CDR3 nucleotides are TGTGCCAGCAGTTTTTTCTCCAGCCTGGCAGAGACCCAGTACTTC.

This clonotype turned up a few times. This rearrangement joins TRBV4-1 to TRBJ2-1; D is unresolved. V gave up 1 base and J gave up 3 bases, with 13 bases separating them. The germline V gene has CDR1 MGHRA and CDR2 YSYEKL. The CDR3 runs to 16 residues. The CDR3 region has the DNA TGCGCCAGCAGCCAAGTAGATCTAGTGAACTACAATGAGCAGTTCTTC. Its protein is CASSQVDLVNYNEQFF.

This clonotype has a handful of counts. The chain is built from TRBV28 and TRBJ2-7, with 7 bases fitting TRBD1. CDR1 and CDR2 from the germline V gene are MDHEN and SYDVKM. This CDR3 is 15 amino acids long. V was pared by 6 bases and J by 3 bases, with 11 bases of the junction left unmatched. CDR3 nucleotide sequence: TGTGCCAGCAGACCATACAGGGGCTCCGACTACGAGCAGTACTTC. Amino acids: CASRPYRGSDYEQYF.

This clonotype was observed a few times. The chain has TRBV20-1 and TRBJ2-3; the match to TRBD1 covers 11 bases. CDR1 is DFQATT and CDR2 is SNEGSKA in the germline V gene (reference sequence). The CDR3 is made up of 15 amino acids. Trimming cost V 6 bases and J 4 bases; bases outside gene matches: 9. CDR3 DNA sequence: TGCAGTGCCGACGGACAGGGGGCGGGTGCAGATACGCAGTATTTT. It yields the protein CSADGQGAGADTQYF.

This chain connects TRBV25-1 to TRBJ1-6; possible D gene TRBD1, 5 bases. This CDR3 spans 15 amino acids. The V end was cut by 6 bases, the J end by 3 bases, with 12 bases between. Per germline, CDR1 MGHDK and CDR2 SYGVNS. The CDR3 loop is CASRKTENYNSPLHF. Here the CDR3 DNA reads TGTGCCAGCAGAAAGACAGAAAACTATAATTCACCCCTCCACTTT.

This clonotype was seen many times. The J gene is TRBJ2-7, the V gene TRBV5-1, with 8 bases aligning to TRBD1. Losses at the gene ends were 4 bases for V and 3 bases for J; bases not matched to a gene: 9. Germline CDR1 reads SGHRS; CDR2 reads YFSETQ. The CDR3 runs 15 residues. This CDR3 reads CASSPDGDRRYEQYF. The DNA of the CDR3 is TGCGCCAGCAGCCCCGATGGGGACAGGCGCTACGAGCAGTACTTC. The complete variable domain, with remaining parts taken from reference TRBV5-1 and TRBJ2-7, reads KAGVTQTPRYLIKTRGQQVTLSCSPISGHRSVSWYQQTPGQGLQFLFEYFSETQRNKGNFPGRFSGRQFSNSRSEMNVSTLELGDSALYLCASSPDGDRRYEQYFGPGTRLTVT.

The gene calls are TRBV5-1 and TRBJ2-1, with 11 positions matching TRBD2. The germline CDR1 and CDR2 sequences are SGHRS and YFSETQ. The CDR3 runs to 17 residues. Germline trimming cut 4 bases from V and 3 bases from J; bases unmatched to any gene: 9. This CDR3 is CASSAPTSGSFYNEQFF. CDR3 DNA: TGCGCCAGCAGCGCCCCAACTAGCGGGAGTTTCTACAATGAGCAGTTCTTC.

This clonotype was recorded at least ten times. The chain links TRBV28 to TRBJ2-7; TRBD1 matches 8 bases. This CDR3 has 15 amino acids. Germline-derived CDR1 and CDR2 are MDHEN and SYDVKM. V trimming: 5 bases; J trimming: 5 bases; junction bases outside the gene matches: 11. In DNA, the CDR3 is TGTGCCAGCAGTCCCCAGACAGGGGACGTCCACGAGCAGTACTTC. Its translation: CASSPQTGDVHEQYF.

This clonotype was counted only a few times. The chain uses TRBV2 and TRBJ1-1; no firm D call. V was trimmed by 3 bases and J by 3 bases, leaving 5 bases between them. The CDR3 has 12 residues. Looked up from germline, CDR1 is SNHLY and CDR2 is FYNNEI. The CDR3 sequence: CASSDRDTEAFF. The CDR3, as DNA: TGTGCCAGCAGTGACCGAGACACTGAAGCTTTCTTT.

The CDR3 region is CAWRGAGGQETQYF. CDR3 nucleotides: TGTGCCTGGAGGGGGGCGGGAGGTCAAGAGACCCAGTACTTC. The chain joins TRBV30 to TRBJ2-5, with 8 nucleotides matching TRBD2. The V gene's germline CDR1 is GTSNPN and CDR2 SVGIG (reference sequence). J was trimmed by 2 bases and V by 3 bases; bases with no gene match: 5. The CDR3 has 14 residues.

This clonotype was seen more than once but under ten times. The DNA for the CDR3 is TGTGCCAGCAGCACTAGGGGGACTGAAGCTTTCTTT. Its protein is CASSTRGTEAFF. The rearrangement links TRBV3-1 to TRBJ1-1; tentatively, D is TRBD1 (6 bases). This CDR3 is built from 12 residues. V lost 5 bases and J 5 bases, leaving 9 bases between the germline ends. The V gene's germline CDR1 is LGHDT and CDR2 YNNKEL (reference sequence).

This clonotype has a count of ten or more. The V call is TRBV20-1, the J call TRBJ2-7; D might be TRBD2 (7 bases). This CDR3 is 15 amino acids long. Trimming took 3 bases from V and 8 from J, leaving 23 bases between them. Germline CDR1 is DFQATT and CDR2 is SNEGSKA (reference sequence). CDR3 nucleotides: TGCAGTGCTAGCACCGGAGAGGGGGGGCCCACCCAGCAGTACTTC. This encodes CSASTGEGGPTQQYF.

The chain joins TRBV27 to TRBJ2-2; D not certain. The CDR3 is 13 residues long. Between the trimmed V and J ends, which lost 7 bases and 0 bases, there was a span of 6 bases. Germline V lookup: CDR1 MNHEY, CDR2 SMNVEV (reference sequence). For the CDR3, the DNA is TGTGCCAGCACCCGTACGAACACCGGGGAGCTGTTTTTT. Translated, it gives CASTRTNTGELFF.

This clonotype has only a few counts. V and J are TRBV20-1 and TRBJ1-4; D is possibly TRBD1 (5 bases). The CDR3 is 14 amino acids. Germline CDR1 DFQATT, CDR2 SNEGSKA (reference sequence). The V end was cut by 6 bases, the J end by 8 bases, with 19 bases between. The CDR3 protein is CSAHPGRVSEKLFF. The CDR3 nucleotides read TGCAGTGCCCACCCGGGACGAGTTTCCGAAAAACTGTTTTTT.

This clonotype was detected only a few times. This chain joins TRBV29-1 and TRBJ2-7; 7 positions match TRBD2. Germline V gives CDR1 SQVTM, CDR2 ANQGSEA. This CDR3 has 14 residues. Trimming removed 5 bases from V and 3 bases from J; junction bases left unmatched: 10. CDR3 loop: CSVSSGSGVYEQYF. For the CDR3, the DNA is TGCAGCGTTAGCTCCGGGAGCGGGGTCTACGAGCAGTACTTC.

By share, this clonotype counts as medium-sized (0.01 to 0.1%). This chain links TRBV20-1 with TRBJ1-1, with 8 bases matching TRBD1. There are 14 residues in the CDR3. Germline V CDR1 and CDR2: DFQATT, SNEGSKA (reference sequence). Trimming took 5 bases from V and 7 from J; bases not matched to a gene: 12. Written as DNA, the CDR3 is TGCAGTGCTTTCGATGACAGGGGAAGTGGTGAAGCTTTCTTT. Its protein product is CSAFDDRGSGEAFF.

This clonotype was recorded a few times. J is TRBJ2-2 and V is TRBV2, with 8 bases fitting TRBD1. With 6 bases clipped from V and 3 bases from J, the junction kept 9 bases outside the gene matches. The CDR3 is made up of 16 amino acids. Per the germline V gene, CDR1 is SNHLY and CDR2 is FYNNEI. CDR3: CASRDGTGTYTGELFF. CDR3 bases: TGTGCCAGCAGAGACGGGACAGGAACCTACACCGGGGAGCTGTTTTTT.

This clonotype has at least ten counts. This chain joins TRBV7-9 and TRBJ1-5; D is unresolved. CDR1 and CDR2 (germline): SEHNR, FQNEAQ (reference sequence). Trimming pared 1 base from V and 13 bases from J, leaving 11 bases between. This CDR3 region has 12 residues. The CDR3 DNA follows: TGTGCCAGCAGCTTAGAACCGGGCCAACAGCATTTT. It is translated as CASSLEPGQQHF.

V and J are TRBV7-3 and TRBJ1-1, with D possibly being TRBD1 (5 bases). This CDR3 is built from 14 residues. Germline V gene data show CDR1 as SGHTA and CDR2 as FQGTGA. Trimming left V 1 base short and J 3 bases short, with 9 bases between. The chain's CDR3 is CASSLMGPDTEAFF. The CDR3, as DNA: TGTGCCAGCAGCTTAATGGGGCCAGACACTGAAGCTTTCTTT.